This T cell receptor (beta chain) stems from a study of T cells of healthy individuals. This clonotype was recorded at least ten times. From the 5' RACE reads, TCRdb called clonotypes with MiXCR, one entry per CDR3 protein. The table shows around 53,000 distinct CDR3 sequences, with under 15% occurring only once. This receptor was obtained from a human donor in good health.

The CDR3, as DNA: TGTGCCAGCAGTACCCAAACAGGGAGAGAAAAACTGTTTTTT. Amino acid sequence: CASSTQTGREKLFF. This chain links TRBV27 with TRBJ1-4, with a possible D match to TRBD1 (6 bases). Deletions cut 5 bases from V and 8 bases from J, with 15 bases between. The germline gives CDR1 MNHEY, CDR2 SMNVEV (reference sequence). The CDR3 consists of 14 residues.